Listed below are T cell receptor beta chains from one sample, sequenced in a study of T cell responses to AZD1222 COVID-19 vaccine. TCRdb keeps only in-frame clones here, not all; method: immunoSEQ multiplex PCR. The sample lists just under 90,000 clones; almost 90% were seen once. Material: peripheral blood, obtained on day 0 of MenACWY control vaccination. The source of these receptors is an adult in good health. CDR3s include the opening cysteine and the closing phenylalanine or tryptophan. D genes are given only for firm matches. Size is stated for part of the rows, as once, few or many counts, or as a class when the clone is expanded.

V gene	clone size	D gene	J gene	CDR3 protein	CDR3 DNA
TRBV11-1	once	TRBD1	TRBJ1-1	CASSLMDRGLEAFF	TGTGCCAGCAGCTTAATGGACAGGGGCCTTGAAGCTTTCTTT
TRBV14	NA	TRBD2	TRBJ2-5	CASSRIPGLAMETQYF	TGTGCCAGCAGCCGAATCCCGGGACTAGCTATGGAGACCCAGTACTTC
TRBV4-1	NA	NA	TRBJ1-5	CASSQGDEGNQPQHF	TGCGCCAGCAGCCAAGGCGACGAGGGGAATCAGCCCCAGCATTTT
TRBV27	NA	NA	TRBJ1-1	CASSLSLTGLVAFF	TGTGCCAGCAGTTTAAGTCTCACAGGGCTGGTAGCTTTCTTT
TRBV7-2	NA	NA	TRBJ1-1	CASSFGENTEAFF	TGTGCCAGCAGCTTCGGAGAGAACACTGAAGCTTTCTTT
TRBV7-9	NA	TRBD2	TRBJ2-3	CASSWAAGGADTQYF	TGTGCCAGCAGCTGGGCGGCGGGGGGGGCAGATACGCAGTATTTT
TRBV5-1	NA	NA	TRBJ1-1	CASSLDGANTEAFF	TGCGCCAGCAGCTTGGACGGGGCCAACACTGAAGCTTTCTTT
TRBV4-1	once	TRBD1	TRBJ1-5	CASSHRDRGHQPQHF	TGCGCCAGCAGCCACCGGGACAGGGGTCATCAGCCCCAGCATTTT
TRBV11-3	once	NA	TRBJ2-3	CASSFLAGPDRDTQYF	TGTGCCAGCAGCTTTCTCGCGGGGCCCGACAGAGATACGCAGTATTTT
TRBV3-1/TRBV3-2	NA	TRBD2	TRBJ2-3	CASSPSLAGKQDTQYF	TGTGCCAGCAGCCCCTCTCTAGCGGGGAAACAAGATACGCAGTATTTT